A selection of T cell receptor beta chains follows, all from one sample in a study of blood T cell repertoires in COVID-19. Profiled with immunoSEQ multiplex PCR; TCRdb holds only in-frame clones, not every one. Of hundreds of thousands of clones in the sample, approximately 86% were seen once. Sequenced sample: peripheral blood. Receptor source: a woman aged 55-69 years with COVID-19, enrolled during active disease. Both conserved end residues are part of each CDR3. The D gene is left open where the match is weak. Rows may omit the clone size; those that give it use once, few, many or a size class.

J,V,D,size,CDR3,DNA
TRBJ2-1,TRBV4-1,NA,NA,CASSQDNNEQFF,TGCGCCAGCAGCCAAGATAACAATGAGCAGTTCTTC
TRBJ2-2,TRBV6-2/TRBV6-3,TRBD2,NA,CASSYTAGGATGELFF,TGTGCCAGCAGTTACACAGCGGGGGGCGCCACCGGGGAGCTGTTTTTT
TRBJ2-3,TRBV11-2,TRBD2,NA,CASSFSVSGATDTQYF,TGTGCCAGCAGCTTTTCGGTTAGCGGGGCGACAGATACGCAGTATTTT
TRBJ1-4,TRBV28,TRBD1,NA,CASRPQGAQALFF,TGTGCCAGCAGACCACAGGGGGCGCAGGCACTGTTTTTT
TRBJ2-1,TRBV4-1,TRBD2,NA,CASSHRWSGGSSYNEQFF,TGCGCCAGCAGCCACCGCTGGAGCGGGGGGAGCTCCTACAATGAGCAGTTCTTC
TRBJ2-3,TRBV25-1,TRBD2,NA,CASSEFGGGAPDTQYF,TGTGCCAGCAGTGAATTTGGCGGGGGGGCCCCAGATACGCAGTATTTT
TRBJ2-7,TRBV7-9,NA,NA,CASSFGVNEQYF,TGTGCCAGCAGCTTCGGGGTAAACGAGCAGTACTTC
TRBJ1-6,TRBV5-1,TRBD1,NA,CASSLAKPGQGDSPLHF,TGCGCCAGCAGCTTGGCCAAACCGGGACAGGGGGATTCACCCCTCCACTTT
TRBJ2-1,TRBV9,TRBD1,few,CASSARDSSYNEQFF,TGTGCCAGCAGCGCACGGGACAGCTCCTACAATGAGCAGTTCTTC
TRBJ2-7,TRBV27,NA,NA,CASSPSLGPVGYEQYF,TGTGCCAGCAGCCCTTCCCTGGGGCCGGTCGGCTACGAGCAGTACTTC
TRBJ1-2,TRBV12-5,NA,NA,CASGLVVGGAGGRGGYTF,TGTGCTAGTGGTTTGGTAGTGGGTGGTGCGGGGGGACGGGGCGGCTACACCTTC
TRBJ1-2,TRBV5-1,NA,NA,CASSLGQLDGSYTF,TGCGCCAGCAGCTTGGGACAGCTTGATGGAAGCTACACCTTC
TRBJ1-2,TRBV24-1,NA,NA,CATSRGGDHGYTF,TGTGCCACCAGTCGGGGAGGGGACCATGGCTACACCTTC
TRBJ1-5,TRBV13,NA,NA,CASSLGVSENQPQHF,TGTGCCAGCAGCTTAGGCGTATCAGAAAATCAGCCCCAGCATTTT
TRBJ1-3,TRBV10-3,TRBD1,NA,CAISESTGSGNTIYF,TGTGCCATCAGTGAGTCGACAGGGTCTGGAAACACCATATATTTT
TRBJ2-3,TRBV6-5,TRBD1,NA,CASSNRDRETDTQYF,TGTGCCAGCAGTAACCGGGACAGGGAAACAGATACGCAGTATTTT
TRBJ2-2,TRBV3-1/TRBV3-2,NA,NA,CASSQFNGGELFF,TGTGCCAGCAGCCAATTCAACGGGGGGGAGCTGTTTTTT
TRBJ2-5,TRBV2,TRBD1,NA,CASRVRTGGRETQYF,TGTGCCAGCAGGGTACGGACAGGGGGAAGGGAGACCCAGTACTTC
TRBJ1-1,TRBV6-2/TRBV6-3,NA,once,CASSLDSHTEAFF,TGTGCCAGCAGTTTGGACAGTCACACTGAAGCTTTCTTT
TRBJ1-1,TRBV27,NA,NA,CASSRQGFTEAFF,TGTGCCAGCAGCCGCCAGGGATTCACTGAAGCTTTCTTT
TRBJ2-7,TRBV14,NA,once,CASSHQSRSSYEQYF,TGTGCCAGCAGCCACCAGAGTAGGAGCTCCTACGAGCAGTACTTC
TRBJ2-3,TRBV18,TRBD1,NA,CASSESGTGVDTQYF,TGTGCCAGCTCAGAGTCCGGGACAGGGGTGGATACGCAGTATTTT
TRBJ1-1,TRBV7-9,NA,NA,CASPREDLPEAFF,TGTGCCAGCCCCCGGGAGGATCTACCTGAAGCTTTCTTT
TRBJ1-2,TRBV20-1,NA,NA,CSARAPYQGPYGYTF,TGCAGTGCTCGTGCCCCCTACCAGGGTCCCTATGGCTACACCTTC
TRBJ1-2,TRBV5-4,NA,NA,CASSLSGNYGYTF,TGTGCCAGCAGCTTGTCAGGGAACTATGGCTACACCTTC
TRBJ2-3,TRBV19,NA,NA,CASSPRRADTQYF,TGTGCCTCCTCCCCGAGGCGGGCTGATACGCAGTATTTT
TRBJ2-7,TRBV9,NA,NA,CASSPRYSYEQYF,TGTGCCAGCAGCCCCCGTTATTCCTACGAGCAGTACTTC
TRBJ1-2,TRBV4-1,NA,NA,CASSYLPLANYGYTF,TGCGCCAGCAGCTATCTACCACTTGCTAACTATGGCTACACCTTC
TRBJ1-1,TRBV5-5,NA,NA,CASGLLGLEAFF,TGTGCCAGCGGACTCCTGGGCCTTGAAGCTTTCTTT
TRBJ1-3,TRBV7-8,NA,NA,CASSLMADGNTIYF,TGTGCCAGCAGCTTAATGGCCGATGGAAACACCATATATTTT
TRBJ2-2,TRBV28,TRBD2,NA,CASRRLAGHTGELFF,TGTGCCAGCAGAAGACTAGCGGGGCACACCGGGGAGCTGTTTTTT
TRBJ1-1,TRBV12-3/TRBV12-4,TRBD1,NA,CASSGTGLREAFF,TGTGCCAGCAGCGGGACAGGGCTGAGGGAAGCTTTCTTT
TRBJ1-5,TRBV30,TRBD1,NA,CAWNRGQISNQPQHF,TGTGCCTGGAACCGGGGACAGATTAGCAATCAGCCCCAGCATTTT
TRBJ2-2,TRBV19,TRBD2,once,CASTTLAGVYTGELFF,TGTGCCAGTACCACACTAGCGGGGGTGTACACCGGGGAGCTGTTTTTT
TRBJ2-3,TRBV9,NA,NA,CASSLDTGSSTDTQYF,TGTGCCAGCAGCCTGGATACAGGCTCAAGCACAGATACGCAGTATTTT
TRBJ2-5,TRBV2,TRBD2,once,CASSRLASPPQETQYF,TGTGCCAGCAGTCGACTAGCAAGCCCCCCCCAAGAGACCCAGTACTTC
TRBJ1-5,TRBV4-1,NA,few,CASSQERWNQPQHF,TGCGCCAGCAGCCAAGAACGGTGGAATCAGCCCCAGCATTTT
TRBJ1-1,TRBV4-2,NA,NA,CASSLSPSEAFF,TGTGCCAGCAGCCTATCTCCTTCTGAAGCTTTCTTT
TRBJ1-4,TRBV7-9,NA,NA,CASSRDREKLFF,TGTGCCAGCAGCAGAGACAGGGAAAAACTGTTTTTT
TRBJ2-1,TRBV7-3,NA,many,CASSSDYSYNEQFF,TGTGCCAGCAGCTCCGACTATTCCTACAATGAGCAGTTCTTC
TRBJ1-2,TRBV27,NA,NA,CASSLSWQGGYTF,TGTGCCAGCAGTTTATCGTGGCAGGGCGGCTACACCTTC
TRBJ1-2,TRBV12-3/TRBV12-4,NA,NA,CASSPGPYGYTF,TGTGCCAGCAGTCCAGGCCCCTATGGCTACACCTTC
TRBJ1-1,TRBV6-5,NA,NA,CASSLYEGGNTEAFF,TGTGCCAGCAGCCTGTATGAGGGCGGGAACACTGAAGCTTTCTTT
TRBJ2-2,TRBV12-3/TRBV12-4,TRBD1,NA,CASKAGGIGELFF,TGTGCCAGCAAGGCAGGGGGCATCGGGGAGCTGTTTTTT
TRBJ2-2,TRBV4-3,TRBD2,NA,CASSSGVNTGELFF,TGCGCCAGCAGCAGCGGGGTGAACACCGGGGAGCTGTTTTTT
TRBJ1-5,TRBV5-8,NA,once,CASSAPGRDNQPQHF,TGTGCCAGCAGCGCCCCGGGGAGGGATAATCAGCCCCAGCATTTT
TRBJ2-7,TRBV7-8,NA,once,CASSLPGYEQYF,TGTGCCAGCAGCTTACCCGGCTACGAGCAGTACTTC
TRBJ1-1,TRBV11-2,TRBD1,few,CASSFRQGNTEAFF,TGTGCCAGCAGCTTTAGACAGGGGAACACTGAAGCTTTCTTT
TRBJ2-7,TRBV25-1,TRBD1,NA,CASSPLAPGTGVTYEQYF,TGTGCCAGCAGTCCCCTCGCACCTGGGACAGGGGTAACCTACGAGCAGTACTTC
TRBJ2-1,TRBV12-5,TRBD2,NA,CASGPGTSGGGYNEQFF,TGTGCTAGTGGCCCTGGGACTAGCGGGGGGGGATACAATGAGCAGTTCTTC
TRBJ2-3,TRBV18,TRBD2,NA,CASSPPLGLLVAGTTDTQYF,TGTGCCAGCTCACCACCGCTTGGGCTGCTGGTAGCGGGGACCACAGATACGCAGTATTTT
TRBJ2-2,TRBV9,NA,few,CASSPRVGVGGELFF,TGTGCCAGCAGCCCCCGGGTAGGGGTGGGCGGGGAGCTGTTTTTT
TRBJ1-5,TRBV28,NA,NA,CASREDRTVYSNQPQHF,TGTGCCAGCAGGGAAGACAGAACTGTTTATAGCAATCAGCCCCAGCATTTT